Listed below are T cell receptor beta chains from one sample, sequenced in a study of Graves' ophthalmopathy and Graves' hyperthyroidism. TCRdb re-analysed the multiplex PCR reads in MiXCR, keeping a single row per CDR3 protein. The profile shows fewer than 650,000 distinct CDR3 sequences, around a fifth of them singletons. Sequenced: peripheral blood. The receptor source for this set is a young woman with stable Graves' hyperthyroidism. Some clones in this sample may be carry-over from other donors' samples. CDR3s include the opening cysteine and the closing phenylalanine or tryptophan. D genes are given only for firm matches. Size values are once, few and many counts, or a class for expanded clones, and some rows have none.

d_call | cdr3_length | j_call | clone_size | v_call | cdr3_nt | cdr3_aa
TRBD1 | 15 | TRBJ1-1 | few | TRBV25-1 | TGTGCCAGCAGTGAATTTGGGACAGGGGGCACTGAAGCTTTCTTT | CASSEFGTGGTEAFF
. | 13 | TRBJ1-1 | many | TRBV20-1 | TGCAGTGCAACCAAAAGTATGAACACTGAAGCTTTCTTT | CSATKSMNTEAFF
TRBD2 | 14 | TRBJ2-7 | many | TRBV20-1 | TGCAGTGCTTTTACTAGCGAGAAGTTGTACGAGCAGTACTTC | CSAFTSEKLYEQYF
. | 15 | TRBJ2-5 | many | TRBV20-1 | TGCAGTGCTAGAGTGCTAGCCTCCTCACAAGAGACCCAGTACTTC | CSARVLASSQETQYF
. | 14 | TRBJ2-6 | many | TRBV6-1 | TGTGCCTCGACCCACGTCTCTGGGGCCAACGTCCTGACTTTC | CASTHVSGANVLTF
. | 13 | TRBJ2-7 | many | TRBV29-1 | TGCAGCGTTGCGTCGGGTTCCACCTACGAGCAGTACTTC | CSVASGSTYEQYF
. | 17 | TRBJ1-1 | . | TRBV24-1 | TGTGCCACCAGTGGCAGCCGGGAGGGGAAGGTGAACACTGAAGCTTTCTTT | CATSGSREGKVNTEAFF
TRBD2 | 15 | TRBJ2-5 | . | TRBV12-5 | TGTGCTAGTGGTGGACTAGCGGGAGTCGCAGAGACCCAGTACTTC | CASGGLAGVAETQYF
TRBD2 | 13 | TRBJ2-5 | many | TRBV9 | TGTGCCAGCAGCCCTAGCGGGGATTGGCCCCAGTACTTC | CASSPSGDWPQYF
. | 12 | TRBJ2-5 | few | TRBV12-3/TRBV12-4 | TGTGCCAGCAGTTTAATCTCGGAGACCCAGTACTTC | CASSLISETQYF
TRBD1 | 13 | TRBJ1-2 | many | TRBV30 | TGTGCCTGCCGGGACAGAATTAACTATGGCTACACCTTC | CACRDRINYGYTF
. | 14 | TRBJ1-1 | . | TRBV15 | TGTGCCACCGGGGGGGCGCGGCCAGACACTGAAGCTTTCTTT | CATGGARPDTEAFF
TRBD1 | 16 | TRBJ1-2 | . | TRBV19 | TGTGCCAGTAGTATCGCCGGGACAGGGGGCTCCTATGGCTACACCTTC | CASSIAGTGGSYGYTF
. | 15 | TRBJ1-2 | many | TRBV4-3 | TGCGCCAGCAGCCCTAGCGGCAGTACTAACTATGGCTACACCTTC | CASSPSGSTNYGYTF
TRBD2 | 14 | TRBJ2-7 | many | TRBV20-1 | TGCAGTGCTAGTCGGCTAGCGGGATCCTACGAGCAGTACTTC | CSASRLAGSYEQYF
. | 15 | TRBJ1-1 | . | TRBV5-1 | TGCGCCAGCAGCTTGGAGGGCAGATCGAACACTGAAGCTTTCTTT | CASSLEGRSNTEAFF
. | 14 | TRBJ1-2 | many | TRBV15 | TGTGCCACCAGCGCCCAGGAGGAAAACTATGGCTACACCTTC | CATSAQEENYGYTF
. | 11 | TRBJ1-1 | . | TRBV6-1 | TGTGCCAGCATGCGGGCAAATGAAGCTTTCTTT | CASMRANEAFF
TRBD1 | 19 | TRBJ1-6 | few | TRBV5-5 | TGTGCCAGCAGCTTGATTAGTTGGAGAACCGGGACAGGTTATTCACCCCTCCACTTT | CASSLISWRTGTGYSPLHF
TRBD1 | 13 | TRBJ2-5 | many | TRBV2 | TGTGCCAGCTGCCGGGACAGGGAAGAGACCCAGTACTTC | CASCRDREETQYF
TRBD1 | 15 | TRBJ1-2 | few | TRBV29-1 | TGCAGCGTTGAGGGACAGGGGGGGGATAACTATGGCTACACCTTC | CSVEGQGGDNYGYTF
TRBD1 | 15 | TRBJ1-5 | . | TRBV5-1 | TGCGCCAGCACTCACCGGGACAGTTGGTATCAGCCCCAGCATTTT | CASTHRDSWYQPQHF
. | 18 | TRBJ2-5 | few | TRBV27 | TGTGCCAGCAGAATGCGAAACATCTCCAGGGCCCACCAAGAGACCCAGTACTTC | CASRMRNISRAHQETQYF
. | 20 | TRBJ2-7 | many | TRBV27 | TGTGCCAGCAGTTTATATGGCGCCCAGACAGGAGGGAGATCTTCCTACGAGCAGTACTTC | CASSLYGAQTGGRSSYEQYF
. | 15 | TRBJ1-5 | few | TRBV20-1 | TGCAGTGCTAGCTTATCGGATCCAAGCAATCAGCCCCAGCATTTT | CSASLSDPSNQPQHF
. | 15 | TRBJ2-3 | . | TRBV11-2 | TGTGCCAGCAGCCATCCGACAGACCTGACGGATACGCAGTATTTT | CASSHPTDLTDTQYF
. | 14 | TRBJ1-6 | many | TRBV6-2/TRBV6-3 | TGTGCCAGCAGTCCCCGGACGGTGAATTCACACCTCCACTTT | CASSPRTVNSHLHF
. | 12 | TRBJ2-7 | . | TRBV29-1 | TGCAGCGCCAAGGGTAATTCCTACGAGCAGTACTTC | CSAKGNSYEQYF
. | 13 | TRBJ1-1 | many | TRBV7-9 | TGTGCCAGCAGCTTAGCGCTTAAAACTGAAGCTTTCTTT | CASSLALKTEAFF
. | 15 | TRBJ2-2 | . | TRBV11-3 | TGTGCCAGCAGCTTAGGGGACCCCAACACCGGGGAGCTGTTTTTT | CASSLGDPNTGELFF
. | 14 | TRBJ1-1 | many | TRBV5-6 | TGTGCCAGCAGCTTAGGACACCAAAACACTGAAGCTTTCTTT | CASSLGHQNTEAFF
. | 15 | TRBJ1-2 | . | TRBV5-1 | TGCGCCAGCAGCCAGAGTCAGGGAATACCCTACGGCTACACCTTC | CASSQSQGIPYGYTF